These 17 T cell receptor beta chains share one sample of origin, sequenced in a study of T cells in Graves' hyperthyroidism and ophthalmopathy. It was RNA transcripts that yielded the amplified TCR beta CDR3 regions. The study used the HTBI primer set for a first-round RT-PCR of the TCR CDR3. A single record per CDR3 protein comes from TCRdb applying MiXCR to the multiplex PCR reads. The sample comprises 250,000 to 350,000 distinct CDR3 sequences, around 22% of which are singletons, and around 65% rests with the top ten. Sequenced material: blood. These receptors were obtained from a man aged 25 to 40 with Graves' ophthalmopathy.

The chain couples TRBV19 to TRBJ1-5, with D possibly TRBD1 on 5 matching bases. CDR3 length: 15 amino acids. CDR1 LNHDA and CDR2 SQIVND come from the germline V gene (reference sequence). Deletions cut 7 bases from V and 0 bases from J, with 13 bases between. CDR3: CASTLGGYSNQPQHF. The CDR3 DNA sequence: TGTGCCAGTACCCTGGGGGGATATAGCAATCAGCCCCAGCATTTT.

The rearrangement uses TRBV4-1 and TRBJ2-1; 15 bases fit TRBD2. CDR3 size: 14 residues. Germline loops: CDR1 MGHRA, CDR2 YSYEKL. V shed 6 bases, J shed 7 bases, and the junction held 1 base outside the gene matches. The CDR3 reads CASRGTSGGNEQFF. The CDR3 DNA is TGCGCCAGCAGGGGGACTAGCGGGGGGAATGAGCAGTTCTTC.

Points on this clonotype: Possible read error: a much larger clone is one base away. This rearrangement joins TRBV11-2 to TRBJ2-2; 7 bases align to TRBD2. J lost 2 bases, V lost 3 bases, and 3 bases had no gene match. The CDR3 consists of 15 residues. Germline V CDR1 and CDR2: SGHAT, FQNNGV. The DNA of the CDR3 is TGTGCCAGCAGCTTGGGACTATGTAACACCGGGGAGCTGTTTTTT. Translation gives CASSLGLCNTGELFF.

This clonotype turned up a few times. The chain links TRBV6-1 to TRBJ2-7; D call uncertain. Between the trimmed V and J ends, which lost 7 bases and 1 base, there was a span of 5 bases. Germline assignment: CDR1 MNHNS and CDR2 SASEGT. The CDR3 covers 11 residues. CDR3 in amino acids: CASTVSYEQYF. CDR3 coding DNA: TGTGCCAGCACCGTGTCCTACGAGCAGTACTTC.

This CDR3 is CASSGTSDFSNEQFF. DNA of the CDR3: TGCGCCAGCAGCGGGACTAGCGATTTCTCCAATGAGCAGTTCTTC. V and J are TRBV4-3 and TRBJ2-1; TRBD2 matches at 10 bases. The CDR3 has 15 residues. In germline, CDR1 is LGHNA, CDR2 YSLEER. The V segment lost 5 bases and the J segment 6 bases; nucleotides outside the gene matches: 7.

In DNA, the CDR3 is TGCAGCGTATGTTACAGGGCTTATAGCAATCAGCCCCAGCATTTT. It is translated as CSVCYRAYSNQPQHF. The chain has TRBV29-1 and TRBJ1-5; tentatively, D is TRBD1 (6 bases). Trimming took off 6 bases at V and 0 bases at J, with 15 bases between the two ends. This CDR3 contains 15 residues. Germline V gene data show CDR1 as SQVTM and CDR2 as ANQGSEA.

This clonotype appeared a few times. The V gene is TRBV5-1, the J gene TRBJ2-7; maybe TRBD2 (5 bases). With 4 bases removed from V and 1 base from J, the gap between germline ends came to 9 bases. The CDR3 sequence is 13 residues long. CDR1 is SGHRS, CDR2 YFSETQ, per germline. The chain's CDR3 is CASSVTSSYEQYF. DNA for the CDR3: TGCGCCAGCAGCGTTACTAGTTCCTACGAGCAGTACTTC.

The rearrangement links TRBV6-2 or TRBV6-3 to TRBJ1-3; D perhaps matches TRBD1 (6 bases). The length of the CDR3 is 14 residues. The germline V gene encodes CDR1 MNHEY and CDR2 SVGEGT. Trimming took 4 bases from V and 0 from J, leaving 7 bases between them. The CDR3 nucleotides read TGTGCCAGCAGTTCGACAGGCTCTGGAAACACCATATATTTT. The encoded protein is CASSSTGSGNTIYF.

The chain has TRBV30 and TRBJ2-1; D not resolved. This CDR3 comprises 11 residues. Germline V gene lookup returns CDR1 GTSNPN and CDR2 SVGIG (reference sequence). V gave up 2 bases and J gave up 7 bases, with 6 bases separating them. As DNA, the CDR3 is TGTGCCTGGAGTTCGATAAATGAGCAGTTCTTC. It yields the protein CAWSSINEQFF.

CDR3 coding DNA: TGTGCCAGCAGCCCTCGTTTCGGGGCAGGCTCCTACGAGCAGTACTTC. Amino acid sequence: CASSPRFGAGSYEQYF. The chain links TRBV9 to TRBJ2-7; TRBD1 or TRBD2 may be the D gene (5 bases each). CDR3 size: 16 residues. The germline V gene encodes CDR1 SGDLS and CDR2 YYNGEE. Trimming shortened V by 4 bases and J by 0 bases, and 17 bases separated the two germline ends.

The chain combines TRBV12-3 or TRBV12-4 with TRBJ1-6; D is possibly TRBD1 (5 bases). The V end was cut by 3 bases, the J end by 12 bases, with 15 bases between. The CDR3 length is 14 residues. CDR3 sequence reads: CASSFGGRTLPLHF. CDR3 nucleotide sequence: TGTGCCAGCAGTTTCGGGGGGAGGACCTTACCCCTCCACTTT.

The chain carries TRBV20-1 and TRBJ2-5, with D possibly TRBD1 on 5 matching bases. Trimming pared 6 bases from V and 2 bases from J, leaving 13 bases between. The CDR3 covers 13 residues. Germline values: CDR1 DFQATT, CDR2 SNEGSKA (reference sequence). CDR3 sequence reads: CSALAAGQETQYF. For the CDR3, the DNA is TGCAGTGCCCTGGCGGCAGGGCAAGAGACCCAGTACTTC.

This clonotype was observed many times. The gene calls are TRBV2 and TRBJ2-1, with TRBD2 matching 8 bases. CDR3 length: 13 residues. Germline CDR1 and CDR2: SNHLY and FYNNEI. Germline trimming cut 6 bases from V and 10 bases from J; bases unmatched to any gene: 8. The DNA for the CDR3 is TGTGCCAGCAGACCTAGACTAGCGTGGGAGCAGTTCTTC. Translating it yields CASRPRLAWEQFF.

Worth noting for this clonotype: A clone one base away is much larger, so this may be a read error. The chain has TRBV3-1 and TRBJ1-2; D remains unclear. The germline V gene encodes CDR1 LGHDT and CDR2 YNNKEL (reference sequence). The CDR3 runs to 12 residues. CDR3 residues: CVSSQAGHGYTF. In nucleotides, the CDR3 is TGTGTCAGCAGCCAAGCAGGTCACGGCTACACCTTC.

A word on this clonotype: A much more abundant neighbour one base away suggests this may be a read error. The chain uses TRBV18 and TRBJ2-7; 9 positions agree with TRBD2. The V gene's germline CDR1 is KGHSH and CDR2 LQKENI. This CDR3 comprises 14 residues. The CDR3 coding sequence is TGTGTCAGCTCACCCGGACTAGCGTACTACGAGCAGTACTTC. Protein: CVSSPGLAYYEQYF.

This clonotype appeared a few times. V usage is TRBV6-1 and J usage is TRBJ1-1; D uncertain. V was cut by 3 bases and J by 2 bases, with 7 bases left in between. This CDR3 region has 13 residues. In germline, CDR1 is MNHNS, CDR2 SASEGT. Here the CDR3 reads CASSDEFNTEAFF. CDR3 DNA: TGTGCCAGCAGTGATGAGTTTAACACTGAAGCTTTCTTT.

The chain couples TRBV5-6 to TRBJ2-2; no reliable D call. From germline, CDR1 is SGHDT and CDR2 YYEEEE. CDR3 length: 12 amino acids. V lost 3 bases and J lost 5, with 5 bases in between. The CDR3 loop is CASSSTTGELFF. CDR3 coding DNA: TGTGCCAGCAGCTCGACGACCGGGGAGCTGTTTTTT.